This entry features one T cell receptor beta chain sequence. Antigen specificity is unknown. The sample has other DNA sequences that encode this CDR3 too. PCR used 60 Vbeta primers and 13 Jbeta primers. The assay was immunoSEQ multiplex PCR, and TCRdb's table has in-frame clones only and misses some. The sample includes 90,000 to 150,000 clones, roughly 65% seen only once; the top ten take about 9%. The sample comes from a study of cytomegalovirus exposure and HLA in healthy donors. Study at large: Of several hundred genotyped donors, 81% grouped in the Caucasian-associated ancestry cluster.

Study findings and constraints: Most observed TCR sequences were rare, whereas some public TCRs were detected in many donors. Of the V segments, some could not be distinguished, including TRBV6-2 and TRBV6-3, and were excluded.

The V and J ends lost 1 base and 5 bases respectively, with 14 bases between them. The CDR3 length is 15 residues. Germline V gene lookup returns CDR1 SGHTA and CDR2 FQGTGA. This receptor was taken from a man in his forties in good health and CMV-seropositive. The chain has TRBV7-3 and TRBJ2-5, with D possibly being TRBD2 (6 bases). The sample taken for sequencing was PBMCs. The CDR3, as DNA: TGTGCCAGCAGCTTAATGCGGGGCGGTGCGGAGACCCAGTACTTC. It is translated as CASSLMRGGAETQYF.